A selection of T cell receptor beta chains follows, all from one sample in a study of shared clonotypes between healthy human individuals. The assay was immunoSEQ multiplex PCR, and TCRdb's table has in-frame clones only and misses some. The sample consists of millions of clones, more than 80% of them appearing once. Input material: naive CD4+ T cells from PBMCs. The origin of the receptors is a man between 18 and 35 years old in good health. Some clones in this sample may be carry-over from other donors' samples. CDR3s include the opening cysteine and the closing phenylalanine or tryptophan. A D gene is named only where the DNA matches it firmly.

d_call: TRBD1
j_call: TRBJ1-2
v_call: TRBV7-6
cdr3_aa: CASSTDRGGGYTF
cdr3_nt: TGTGCCAGCAGCACCGACAGGGGAGGGGGCTACACCTTC

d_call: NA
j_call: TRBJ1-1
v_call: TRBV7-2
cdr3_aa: CASSLLIGTEAFF
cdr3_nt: TGTGCCAGCAGCTTACTTATTGGGACAGAAGCTTTCTTT

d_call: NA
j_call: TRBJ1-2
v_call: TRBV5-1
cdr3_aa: CASSLVGGQDGYTF
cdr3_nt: TGCGCCAGCAGCTTGGTTGGGGGGCAAGATGGCTACACCTTC

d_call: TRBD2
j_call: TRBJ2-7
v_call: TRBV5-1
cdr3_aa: CASSPNSGSGYEQYF
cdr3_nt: TGCGCCAGCAGCCCGAATAGCGGGAGTGGGTACGAGCAGTACTTC

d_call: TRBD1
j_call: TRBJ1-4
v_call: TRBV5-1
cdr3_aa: CASRTGPATNEKLFF
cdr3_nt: TGCGCCAGCAGGACAGGGCCTGCAACTAATGAAAAACTGTTTTTT

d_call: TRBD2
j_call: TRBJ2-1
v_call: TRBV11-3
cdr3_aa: CASSLGASGRNEQFF
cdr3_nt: TGTGCCAGCAGCTTAGGGGCTAGCGGGAGGAATGAGCAGTTCTTC

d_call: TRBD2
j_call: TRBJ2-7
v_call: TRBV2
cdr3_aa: CASSEALQGAGRYEQYF
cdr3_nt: TGTGCCAGCAGTGAAGCGCTTCAGGGAGCGGGAAGGTACGAGCAGTACTTC

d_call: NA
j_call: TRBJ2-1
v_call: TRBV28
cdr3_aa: CASSEHSSYNEQFF
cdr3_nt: TGTGCCAGCAGTGAACATAGCTCCTACAATGAGCAGTTCTTC

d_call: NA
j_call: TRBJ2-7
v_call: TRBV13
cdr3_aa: CASSLGGDSGYF
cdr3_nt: TGTGCCAGCAGCTTAGGCGGAGACTCCGGGTACTTC

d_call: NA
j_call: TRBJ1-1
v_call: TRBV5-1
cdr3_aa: CASSLFSRNTEAFF
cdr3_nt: TGCGCCAGCAGCTTGTTTTCGAGGAACACTGAAGCTTTCTTT

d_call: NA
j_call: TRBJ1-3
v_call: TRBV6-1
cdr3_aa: CASSDRSRSGNTIYF
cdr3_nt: TGTGCCAGCAGTGACAGGTCCCGCTCTGGAAACACCATATATTTT

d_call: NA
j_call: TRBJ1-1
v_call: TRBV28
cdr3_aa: CASSLGAVNTEAFF
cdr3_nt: TGTGCCAGCAGTTTGGGGGCTGTGAACACTGAAGCTTTCTTT

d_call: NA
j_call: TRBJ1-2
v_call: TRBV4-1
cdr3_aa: CASSQDLGGYGYTF
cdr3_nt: TGCGCCAGCAGCCAAGATCTGGGGGGCTATGGCTACACCTTC

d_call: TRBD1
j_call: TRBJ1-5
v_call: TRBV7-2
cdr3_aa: CASSYRGHDQPQHF
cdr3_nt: TGTGCCAGCAGTTACAGGGGGCATGATCAGCCCCAGCATTTT

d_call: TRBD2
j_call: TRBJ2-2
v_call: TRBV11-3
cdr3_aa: CASSPGGGLFF
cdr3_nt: TGTGCCAGCAGCCCGGGAGGTGGGCTGTTTTTT

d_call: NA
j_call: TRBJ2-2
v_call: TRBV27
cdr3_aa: CASSSVRSGELFF
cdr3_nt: TGTGCCAGCAGTTCCGTCCGGAGCGGGGAGCTGTTTTTT